This entry is about one T cell receptor (beta chain). Its antigen is undetermined. This record belongs to a study of beta chain features in type 1 diabetes. Broader study findings: In every one of the four CD4+ subsets, TCRB CDR3s were moderately but significantly shorter in Type 1 diabetes patients. Across patients, naive, central memory and Treg TCRB repertoires exhibited apparently greater similarity than was observed across healthy donors.

Sorting with CD45RO/CCR7/CD25/CD127/CD95/CD27 yielded naive, central memory, regulatory and stem-like memory CD4+ cells. The purity of all sorted populations exceeded 98%. The isolated RNA, all of it, was reverse transcribed, so expressed TCRB transcripts were what got sequenced. Some clones are missing from TCRdb's copy, which holds only in-frame ones; the method was immunoSEQ multiplex PCR. The data contain about 290,000 clones, 8% of them singletons. Looked up from germline, CDR1 is SGHVS and CDR2 is FQNEAQ. The J segment lost 5 bases and the V segment lost 4 bases, leaving 8 bases of the junction unmatched. CDR3 length equals 16 residues.

The genes are TRBV7-8 and TRBJ1-5, with 10 bases lining up with TRBD1. The sample taken for sequencing was central memory CD4+ T cells from blood. The clonotype originates from a woman under 30 in good health. CDR3 sequence (DNA): TGTGCCAGCAGCTCCCGGGACAGGGGAGGGTATCAGCCCCAGCATTTT. This sequence encodes CASSSRDRGGYQPQHF.